This TCR beta chain was retrieved from a study of blood T cell repertoires in COVID-19. In the study overall: Sample material is recorded as cDNA or gDNA derived from T cells, B-cell-depleted T cells, or PBMCs.

Authors' analysis steps: Scientists estimated how many nucleated cells there were by amplifying reference gene primers. Assay used: immunoSEQ multiplex PCR; TCRdb lists only in-frame clones, some missing. That table gives V, J and clone size, and the DNA gave D and trimming. The data contain about 40,000 clones, 70% to 80% of them seen just once; the ten biggest clones take up 28%. Sample: peripheral blood. The clonotype originates from a woman aged 70-85 years with acute or convalescent COVID-19.

CDR3 loop: CASSGPPEVSEQYF. DNA of the CDR3: TGTGCCAGCAGTGGACCCCCGGAGGTATCCGAGCAGTACTTC. This rearrangement joins TRBV25-1 to TRBJ2-7, with a possible D match to TRBD2 (5 bases). The germline V and J ends were trimmed by 4 bases and 6 bases, with 16 bases remaining between them. Germline V lookup: CDR1 MGHDK, CDR2 SYGVNS. The CDR3 loop spans 14 amino acids.